According to its frequency, the clone carrying this T cell receptor beta chain is medium-sized (0.01 to 0.1%). Germline V gives CDR1 LNHDA, CDR2 SQIVND (reference sequence). This CDR3 contains 15 residues. TRB was amplified from about 270 ng of peripheral blood genomic DNA per sample. The data were taken from a study of T cell clusters in autoimmune cytopenias. TRB rearrangements were amplified by touch-down multiplex PCR with mixed TRB-A/B primers. Reprocessing the multiplex PCR reads, TCRdb reports a single entry for every CDR3 protein and omits DNA. The table for this sample gives approximately 12,000 distinct CDR3 sequences. This same sample was also taken into another study, of T cell repertoires in aging, cancer and after chemotherapy.

The sequencing sample was made of peripheral blood. This receptor was taken from a human donor in good health. The chain employs TRBV19 and TRBJ2-6. The CDR3 sequence: CASSDQDTGANVLTF.